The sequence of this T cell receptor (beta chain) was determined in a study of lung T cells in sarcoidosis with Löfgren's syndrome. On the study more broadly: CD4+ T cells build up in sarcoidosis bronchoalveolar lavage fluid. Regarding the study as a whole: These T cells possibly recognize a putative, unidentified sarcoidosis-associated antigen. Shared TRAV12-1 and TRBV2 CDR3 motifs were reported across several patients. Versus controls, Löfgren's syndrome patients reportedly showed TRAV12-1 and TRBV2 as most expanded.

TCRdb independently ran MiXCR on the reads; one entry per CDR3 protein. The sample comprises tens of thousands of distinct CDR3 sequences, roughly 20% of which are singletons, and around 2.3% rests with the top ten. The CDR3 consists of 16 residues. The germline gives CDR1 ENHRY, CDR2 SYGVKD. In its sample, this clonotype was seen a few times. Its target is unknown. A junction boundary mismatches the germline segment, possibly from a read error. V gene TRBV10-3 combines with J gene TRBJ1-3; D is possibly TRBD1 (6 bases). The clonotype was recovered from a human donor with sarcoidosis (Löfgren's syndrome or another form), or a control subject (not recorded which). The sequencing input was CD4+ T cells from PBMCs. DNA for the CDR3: TGTGCCATCAGCGATACCAGGACAGCCTCTGGAAACTCCATATACTTT. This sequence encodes CAISDTRTASGNSIYF.